This entry lists 21 T cell receptor beta chains sequenced from one sample in a study of CD8 T cells in Susac syndrome. RNA in amounts of about 0.5 to 1 ug was reverse transcribed with random hexamers. TCRdb re-analysed the immunoSEQ multiplex PCR reads in MiXCR, keeping a single row per CDR3 protein. The sample shows 200,000 to 300,000 distinct CDR3 sequences, 93% of them seen only once. Sequenced: CD4+ T cells from PBMCs. These receptors were obtained from a human donor with multiple sclerosis.

This clonotype was recorded only once. V and J are TRBV20-1 and TRBJ2-2; D perhaps matches TRBD2 (5 bases). The CDR3 loop spans 15 amino acids. Trimming pared 2 bases from V and 3 bases from J, leaving 13 bases between. From germline, CDR1 is DFQATT and CDR2 SNEGSKA (reference sequence). This CDR3 is CSARLTLGDTGELFF. CDR3 nucleotide sequence: TGCAGTGCTAGACTAACCCTCGGGGACACCGGGGAGCTGTTTTTT.

The rearrangement uses TRBV29-1 and TRBJ2-1; D is unclear. CDR3 length equals 14 residues. V lost 7 bases, J lost 3 bases, and 16 bases lay in between. Germline V CDR1 and CDR2: SQVTM, ANQGSEA. The chain's CDR3 is CSAGPPFGYNEQFF. CDR3 bases: TGCAGCGCCGGCCCCCCTTTTGGCTACAATGAGCAGTTCTTC.

The J gene is TRBJ1-1, the V gene TRBV6-1, with 8 positions matching TRBD1. The J segment lost 7 bases and the V segment lost 3 bases, leaving 10 bases of the junction unmatched. The CDR3 has 15 amino acids. CDR1 is MNHNS, CDR2 SASEGT, per germline. The CDR3 nucleotides are TGTGCCAGCAGTGATACGTGGACAGGGAGGGGTGAAGCTTTCTTT. Translation: CASSDTWTGRGEAFF.

The genes are TRBV7-6 and TRBJ2-7; the D call may be TRBD1 or TRBD2 (5 bases each). V was pared by 4 bases and J by 0 bases, with 10 bases between. Germline values: CDR1 SGHVS, CDR2 FNYEAQ. The CDR3 extends over 14 amino acids. The CDR3 sequence is CASSSLGRSYEQYF. CDR3 DNA: TGTGCCAGCAGCTCCTTGGGACGCTCCTACGAGCAGTACTTC.

V usage is TRBV30 and J usage is TRBJ2-7, with 8 bases identical to TRBD2. Losses at the gene ends were 3 bases for V and 5 bases for J; bases not matched to a gene: 9. CDR3 length: 14 amino acids. Germline V gives CDR1 GTSNPN, CDR2 SVGIG (reference sequence). CDR3 sequence (DNA): TGTGCCTGGAGACCCGGGACTAGTCACAACGAGCAGTACTTC. This gives the protein CAWRPGTSHNEQYF.

The chain employs TRBV27 and TRBJ1-1; D is uncertain. Per germline, CDR1 MNHEY and CDR2 SMNVEV (reference sequence). V was trimmed by 5 bases and J by 1 base, leaving 11 bases between them. The CDR3 is 14 amino acids. CDR3 in DNA: TGTGCCAGCAGTCCTCGTTGGGCGAACACTGAAGCTTTCTTT. Residues: CASSPRWANTEAFF.

J is TRBJ1-5 and V is TRBV18; the match to TRBD1 covers 8 bases. The V segment lost 6 bases and the J segment 3 bases; nucleotides outside the gene matches: 7. Per the germline V gene, CDR1 is KGHSH and CDR2 is LQKENI. This CDR3 contains 15 residues. CDR3 amino acids: CASSSGQAPNQPQHF. The CDR3 DNA reads as TGTGCCAGCTCGTCGGGACAGGCCCCCAATCAGCCCCAGCATTTT.

The chain carries TRBV7-9 and TRBJ1-2; D is unclear. There are 14 residues in the CDR3. Germline values: CDR1 SEHNR, CDR2 FQNEAQ (reference sequence). V lost 5 bases to trimming and J lost 7 bases, with 17 bases between them. The CDR3 DNA reads TGTGCCAGCAGCCACAACAGCCCCGGAGGTGGCTACACCTTC. Its protein product is CASSHNSPGGGYTF.

The chain carries TRBV20-1 and TRBJ1-5; D uncertain. Trimming removed 1 base at V and 0 bases at J, with 10 bases between. CDR3 length: 15 residues. Germline V gene data show CDR1 as DFQATT and CDR2 as SNEGSKA (reference sequence). CDR3 DNA sequence: TGCAGTGCTAGAGCCCTGGCCAATAGCAATCAGCCCCAGCATTTT. This gives the protein CSARALANSNQPQHF.

The chain carries TRBV5-4 and TRBJ2-3, with a possible D match to TRBD1 (5 bases). Trimming shortened V by 4 bases and J by 4 bases, and 22 bases separated the two germline ends. CDR3 length: 17 residues. Germline CDR1 SGHNT, CDR2 YYREEE (reference sequence). The CDR3 sequence: CASSTGTAGLVADTQYF. In nucleotides, the CDR3 is TGTGCCAGCAGCACTGGAACGGCAGGGCTAGTGGCAGATACGCAGTATTTT.

This rearrangement joins TRBV11-2 to TRBJ1-3, with D hard to call. CDR3 length: 16 amino acids. Trimming pared 1 base from V and 0 bases from J, leaving 10 bases between. The germline gives CDR1 SGHAT, CDR2 FQNNGV. The chain's CDR3 is CASSLAAGFSGNTIYF. DNA for the CDR3: TGTGCCAGCAGCTTAGCGGCTGGGTTCTCTGGAAACACCATATATTTT.

The J gene is TRBJ2-4, the V gene TRBV29-1, with TRBD1 matching over 8 bases. Germline V CDR1 and CDR2: SQVTM, ANQGSEA. The CDR3 extends over 14 amino acids. V lost 7 bases to trimming and J lost 5 bases; unmatched junction nucleotides: 10. The CDR3 coding sequence is TGCAGCGCTTACAGGGGGGAGAGGGAAAACATTCAGTACTTC. Its protein product is CSAYRGERENIQYF.

The rearrangement links TRBV25-1 to TRBJ1-1; tentative D call: TRBD1 (6 bases). Per the germline V gene, CDR1 is MGHDK and CDR2 is SYGVNS. The CDR3 loop spans 13 amino acids. The V end lost 4 bases, the J end lost 5 bases, and 11 bases lay between the germline ends. In DNA form, the CDR3 reads TGTGCCAGCAGTGGAGGGAGGGGGACTGAAGCTTTCTTT. It encodes CASSGGRGTEAFF.

This chain connects TRBV5-6 to TRBJ2-1; 14 positions agree with TRBD2. This CDR3 contains 16 residues. CDR1 is SGHDT and CDR2 is YYEEEE in the germline V gene. V trimming: 3 bases; J trimming: 7 bases; junction bases outside the gene matches: 6. CDR3 coding DNA: TGTGCCAGCAGCTCGATCGGACTAGCGGGAGGTAATGAGCAGTTCTTC. Translation: CASSSIGLAGGNEQFF.

The V gene is TRBV3-1, the J gene TRBJ1-6; TRBD1 agrees at 8 bases. The CDR3 is made up of 16 amino acids. Unmatched junction bases numbered 6, after V lost 1 base and J lost 7 bases. Germline V gene sequence: CDR1 LGHDT, CDR2 YNNKEL (reference sequence). The chain's CDR3 is CASSQGGGTGNSPLHF. In DNA, the CDR3 is TGTGCCAGCAGCCAAGGGGGTGGGACAGGCAATTCACCCCTCCACTTT.

This clonotype showed up just once. This chain uses TRBV3-1 with TRBJ2-2, with a tentative D call TRBD1 (5 bases). V was trimmed by 3 bases and J by 4 bases, leaving 12 bases between them. Germline V gene sequence: CDR1 LGHDT, CDR2 YNNKEL (reference sequence). The CDR3 length is 15 residues. The CDR3 sequence: CASSQTTTATGELFF. CDR3 coding DNA: TGTGCCAGCAGCCAGACAACGACAGCCACCGGGGAGCTGTTTTTT.

The genes are TRBV12-3 or TRBV12-4 and TRBJ2-5; D unclear. The ends were cut back, 3 bases at V and 4 bases at J, with 12 bases in the middle. The CDR3 covers 14 residues. In DNA, the CDR3 is TGTGCCAGCAGTTTGAGGTCGACTCTAGAGACCCAGTACTTC. It specifies CASSLRSTLETQYF.

The chain links TRBV5-4 to TRBJ2-1, with TRBD2 matching over 12 bases. The CDR3 is made up of 18 amino acids. CDR1 SGHNT and CDR2 YYREEE come from the germline V gene (reference sequence). Trimming at V came to 4 bases and at J to 7 bases, leaving 15 bases not matched to a gene. Here the CDR3 DNA reads TGTGCCAGCAGCGCGACTAGCGGGAGTACGTCCTCCAGGAATGAGCAGTTCTTC. The encoded protein is CASSATSGSTSSRNEQFF.

V and J are TRBV24-1 and TRBJ2-7; possibly TRBD2 for D (5 bases). V lost 8 bases and J 11 bases, leaving 24 bases between the germline ends. Germline V gene sequence: CDR1 KGHDR, CDR2 SFDVKD. The CDR3 extends over 14 amino acids. The CDR3 spells CATIPEVADLEEYV. DNA for the CDR3: TGTGCCACCATCCCCGAGGTAGCAGATCTGGAGGAGTACGTC.

The chain joins TRBV3-1 to TRBJ1-1; maybe TRBD1 (5 bases). The CDR3 runs to 15 residues. Germline CDR1 reads LGHDT; CDR2 reads YNNKEL (reference sequence). V lost 0 bases and J lost 1, with 9 bases in between. The chain's CDR3 is CASSQDHRKNTEAFF. The DNA of the CDR3 is TGTGCCAGCAGCCAAGATCACAGGAAGAACACTGAAGCTTTCTTT.

This rearrangement joins TRBV5-5 to TRBJ2-7, with D tentatively TRBD2 (5 bases). Trimming pared 7 bases from V and 7 bases from J, leaving 18 bases between. Per germline, CDR1 SGHKS and CDR2 YYEKEE (reference sequence). The CDR3 has 13 amino acids. The CDR3 sequence: CASSRSGGWEQYF. The CDR3, as DNA: TGTGCCAGCTCCCGGAGCGGTGGATGGGAGCAGTACTTC.